This is a list of T cell receptor beta chains from one sample in a study of T cell repertoires in cytomegalovirus infection. These TCRs' antigens remain unknown. From the reads, TCRdb called clonotypes with MiXCR, one entry per CDR3 protein. The repertoire holds about 890,000 distinct CDR3 sequences, with roughly 31% as singletons. The material sequenced was cultured CD8+ T cells from PBMCs, taken from culture after CMV antigen stimulation. These receptor sequences come from a human donor in good health (CMV status not recorded). Some clones in this sample may be carry-over from other donors' samples. The CDR3 runs from the conserved cysteine through the conserved F or W. A D gene is named only where the DNA matches it firmly. For some rows the clone size is stated as once, few or many, or as a class when expanded; others skip it.

clone_size	j_call	d_call	v_call	cdr3_aa	cdr3_nt
NA	TRBJ1-4	TRBD1	TRBV12-3/TRBV12-4	CATRTGTENEKLFF	TGTGCCACACGGACCGGGACAGAAAATGAAAAACTGTTTTTT
NA	TRBJ1-2	NA	TRBV6-2/TRBV6-3	CATEQDDYGYTF	TGTGCCACGGAACAGGACGACTATGGCTACACCTTC
many	TRBJ2-5	TRBD2	TRBV7-8	CASSLGAGEAETQYF	TGTGCCAGCAGCTTAGGAGCGGGGGAGGCTGAGACCCAGTACTTC
many	TRBJ2-7	NA	TRBV27	CASSLGDRSYEQYF	TGTGCCAGCAGCTTAGGCGACAGGTCCTACGAGCAGTACTTC
NA	TRBJ1-2	NA	TRBV6-2/TRBV6-3	CASRLVNYGYTF	TGTGCCAGCAGGTTGGTCAACTATGGCTACACCTTC
few	TRBJ2-1	TRBD1	TRBV19	CASSLQGAANEQFF	TGTGCCAGTAGTTTACAGGGGGCGGCCAATGAGCAGTTCTTC
many	TRBJ2-1	NA	TRBV27	CASSLNSYNEQFF	TGTGCCAGCAGCTTAAATTCCTACAATGAGCAGTTCTTC
NA	TRBJ2-1	NA	TRBV7-6	CASSLEVRSSYNEQFF	TGTGCCAGCAGCTTAGAGGTTAGGAGCTCCTACAATGAGCAGTTCTTC
many	TRBJ1-5	NA	TRBV6-5	CASSYRREVGNQPQHF	TGTGCCAGCAGTTATAGGAGGGAGGTTGGCAATCAGCCCCAGCATTTT
NA	TRBJ2-5	TRBD2	TRBV3-1	CASSLSQWGGETQYF	TGTGCCAGCAGCCTCTCTCAGTGGGGGGGTGAGACCCAGTACTTC
many	TRBJ1-3	NA	TRBV7-2	CASSLDGGFGNTIYF	TGTGCCAGCAGCTTAGACGGAGGGTTTGGAAACACCATATATTTT
few	TRBJ2-1	TRBD1	TRBV29-1	CSTSGTGKDNEQFF	TGCAGCACCTCCGGGACAGGGAAGGACAATGAGCAGTTCTTC
NA	TRBJ1-5	NA	TRBV12-3/TRBV12-4	CASSLTPTVYSNQPQHF	TGTGCCAGCAGTTTAACCCCGACAGTGTATAGCAATCAGCCCCAGCATTTT
NA	TRBJ1-3	TRBD1	TRBV4-3	CASQQGLSSGNTIYF	TGCGCCAGTCAACAGGGGCTAAGCTCTGGAAACACCATATATTTT
few	TRBJ2-1	NA	TRBV2	CASTRRLRSSYNEQFF	TGTGCCAGCACCCGAAGACTGCGTAGCTCCTACAATGAGCAGTTCTTC
NA	TRBJ2-2	TRBD2	TRBV6-6	CASTEVAGDKNTGELFF	TGTGCCAGCACGGAGGTAGCGGGGGACAAGAACACCGGGGAGCTGTTTTTT
once	TRBJ2-5	TRBD2	TRBV4-1	CASSQAVRGGQETQYF	TGCGCCAGCAGCCAAGCGGTGCGGGGGGGCCAAGAGACCCAGTACTTC
NA	TRBJ1-2	NA	TRBV6-8	CANSYSGTSNYGYTF	TGTGCCAACAGTTACTCGGGGACTTCTAACTATGGCTACACCTTC
few	TRBJ2-1	TRBD2	TRBV6-5	CASSSAFGILAGASPGNEQFF	TGTGCCAGCAGTTCCGCCTTTGGAATTCTAGCGGGGGCATCACCGGGTAATGAGCAGTTCTTC
few	TRBJ2-3	TRBD2	TRBV7-8	CASSLAPPLAEFTDTQYF	TGTGCCAGCAGCTTAGCCCCCCCCCTAGCGGAATTCACAGATACGCAGTATTTT
NA	TRBJ2-2	NA	TRBV6-5	CASKQGYTGELFF	TGTGCCAGCAAACAGGGCTACACCGGGGAGCTGTTTTTT
NA	TRBJ1-1	NA	TRBV19	CASSISLQAFF	TGTGCCAGTAGTATATCCTTACAAGCTTTCTTT